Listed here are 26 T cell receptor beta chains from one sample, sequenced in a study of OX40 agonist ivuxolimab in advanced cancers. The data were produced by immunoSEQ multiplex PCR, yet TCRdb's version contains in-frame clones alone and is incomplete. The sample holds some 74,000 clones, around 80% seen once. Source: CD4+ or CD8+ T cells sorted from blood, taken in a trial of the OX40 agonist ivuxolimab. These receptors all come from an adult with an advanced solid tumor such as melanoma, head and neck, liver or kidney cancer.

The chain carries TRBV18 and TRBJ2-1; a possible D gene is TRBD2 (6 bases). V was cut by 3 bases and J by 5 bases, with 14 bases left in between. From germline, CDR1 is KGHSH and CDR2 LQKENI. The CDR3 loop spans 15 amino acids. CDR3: CASSPSWREDNEQFF. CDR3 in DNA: TGTGCCAGCTCACCTAGCTGGAGGGAAGACAATGAGCAGTTCTTC.

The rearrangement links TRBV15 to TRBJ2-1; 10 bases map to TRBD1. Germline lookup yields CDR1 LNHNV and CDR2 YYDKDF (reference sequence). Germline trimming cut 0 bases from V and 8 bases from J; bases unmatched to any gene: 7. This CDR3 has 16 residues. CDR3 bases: TGTGCCACCAGCAGAGATCGGGACAGGGGAAAGGATGAGCAGTTCTTC. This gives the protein CATSRDRDRGKDEQFF.

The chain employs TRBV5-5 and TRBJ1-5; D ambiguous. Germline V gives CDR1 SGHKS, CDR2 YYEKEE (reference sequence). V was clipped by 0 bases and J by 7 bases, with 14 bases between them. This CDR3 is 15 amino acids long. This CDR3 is CASSLDRMVEQPQHF. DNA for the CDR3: TGTGCCAGCAGCTTGGATCGGATGGTTGAGCAGCCCCAGCATTTT.

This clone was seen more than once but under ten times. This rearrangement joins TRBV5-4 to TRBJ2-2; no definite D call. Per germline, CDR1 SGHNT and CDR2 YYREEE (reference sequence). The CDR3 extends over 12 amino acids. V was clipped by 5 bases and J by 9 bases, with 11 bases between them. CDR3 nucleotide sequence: TGTGCCAGCAGTTCTGGCTTACGGGAGCTGTTTTTT. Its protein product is CASSSGLRELFF.

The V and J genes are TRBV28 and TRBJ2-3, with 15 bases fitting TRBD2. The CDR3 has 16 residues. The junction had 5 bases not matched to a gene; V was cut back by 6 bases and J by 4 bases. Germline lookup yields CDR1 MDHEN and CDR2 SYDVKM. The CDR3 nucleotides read TGTGCCAGCAGCTCGTGGACTAGCGGGGGGGCAGATACGCAGTATTTT. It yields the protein CASSSWTSGGADTQYF.

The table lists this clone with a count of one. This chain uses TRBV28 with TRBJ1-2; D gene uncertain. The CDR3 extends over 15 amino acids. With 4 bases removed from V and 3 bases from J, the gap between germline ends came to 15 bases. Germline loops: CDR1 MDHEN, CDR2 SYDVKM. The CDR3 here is CASSSSTAQDYGYTF. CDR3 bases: TGTGCCAGCAGTTCGAGTACAGCCCAGGACTATGGCTACACCTTC.

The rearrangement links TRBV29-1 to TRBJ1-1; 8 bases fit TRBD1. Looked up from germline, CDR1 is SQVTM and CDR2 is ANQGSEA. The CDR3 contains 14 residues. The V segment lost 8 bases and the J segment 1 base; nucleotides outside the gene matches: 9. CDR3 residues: CSPKTGESNTEAFF. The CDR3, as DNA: TGCAGCCCAAAGACAGGGGAGTCGAACACTGAAGCTTTCTTT.

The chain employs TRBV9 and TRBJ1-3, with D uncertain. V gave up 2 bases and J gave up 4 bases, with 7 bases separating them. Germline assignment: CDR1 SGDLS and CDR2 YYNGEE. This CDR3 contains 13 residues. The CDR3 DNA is TGTGCCAGCAGCGTCCCCCCGGGAAACACCATATATTTT. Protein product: CASSVPPGNTIYF.

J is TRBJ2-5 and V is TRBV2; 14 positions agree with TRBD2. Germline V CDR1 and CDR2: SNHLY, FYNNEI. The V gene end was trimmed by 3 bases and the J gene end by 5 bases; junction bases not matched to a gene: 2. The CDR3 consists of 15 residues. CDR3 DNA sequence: TGTGCCAGCAGTGAGACTAGCGGGGGGGTGGAGACCCAGTACTTC. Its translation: CASSETSGGVETQYF. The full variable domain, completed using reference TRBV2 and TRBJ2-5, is EPEVTQTPSHQVTQMGQEVILRCVPISNHLYFYWYRQILGQKVEFLVSFYNNEISEKSEIFDDQFSVERPDGSNFTLKIRSTKLEDSAMYFCASSETSGGVETQYFGPGTRLLVL.

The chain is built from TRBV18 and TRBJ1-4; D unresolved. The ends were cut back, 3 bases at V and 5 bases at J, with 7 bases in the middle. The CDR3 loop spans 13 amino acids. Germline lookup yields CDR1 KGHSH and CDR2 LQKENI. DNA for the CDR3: TGTGCCAGCTCACCGGGCTCAAATGAAAAACTGTTTTTT. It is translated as CASSPGSNEKLFF.

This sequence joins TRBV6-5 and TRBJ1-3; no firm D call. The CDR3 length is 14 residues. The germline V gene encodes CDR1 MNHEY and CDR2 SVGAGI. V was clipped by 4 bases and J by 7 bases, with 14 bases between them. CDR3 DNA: TGTGCCAGCAGTTCCCCCGGGATCCGGAACACCATATATTTT. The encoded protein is CASSSPGIRNTIYF.

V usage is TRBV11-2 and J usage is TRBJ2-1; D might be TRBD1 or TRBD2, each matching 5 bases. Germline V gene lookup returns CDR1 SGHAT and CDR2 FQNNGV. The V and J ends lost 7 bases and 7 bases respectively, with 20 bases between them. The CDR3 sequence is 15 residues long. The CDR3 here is CASTDDGAALNEQFF. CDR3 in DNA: TGTGCCAGCACCGACGACGGGGCCGCTTTAAATGAGCAGTTCTTC.

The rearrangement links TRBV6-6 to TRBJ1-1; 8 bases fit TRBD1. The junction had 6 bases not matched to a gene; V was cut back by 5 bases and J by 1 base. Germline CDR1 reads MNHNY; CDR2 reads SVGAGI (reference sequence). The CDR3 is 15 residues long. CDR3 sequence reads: CASSDPGQGNTEAFF. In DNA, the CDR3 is TGTGCCAGCAGTGACCCCGGACAGGGGAACACTGAAGCTTTCTTT.

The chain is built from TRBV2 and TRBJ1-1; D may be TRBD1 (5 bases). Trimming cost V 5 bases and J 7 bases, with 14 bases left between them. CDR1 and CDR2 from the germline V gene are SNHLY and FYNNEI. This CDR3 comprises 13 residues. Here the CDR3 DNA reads TGTGCCAGCAGTCGCATTACAGGACTTGAAGCTTTCTTT. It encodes CASSRITGLEAFF.

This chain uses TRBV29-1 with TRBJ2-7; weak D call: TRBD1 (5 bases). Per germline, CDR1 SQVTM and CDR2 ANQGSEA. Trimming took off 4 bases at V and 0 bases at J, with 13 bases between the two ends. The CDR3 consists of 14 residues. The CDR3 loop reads CSVGTGALSYEQYF. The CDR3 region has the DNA TGCAGCGTTGGCACAGGAGCCCTCTCCTACGAGCAGTACTTC.

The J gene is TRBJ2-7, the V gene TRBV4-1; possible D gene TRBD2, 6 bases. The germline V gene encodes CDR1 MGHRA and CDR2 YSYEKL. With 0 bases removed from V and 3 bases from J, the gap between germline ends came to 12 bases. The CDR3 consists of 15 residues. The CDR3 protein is CASSQDFRGYYEQYF. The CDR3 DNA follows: TGCGCCAGCAGCCAAGATTTTCGGGGGTACTACGAGCAGTACTTC.

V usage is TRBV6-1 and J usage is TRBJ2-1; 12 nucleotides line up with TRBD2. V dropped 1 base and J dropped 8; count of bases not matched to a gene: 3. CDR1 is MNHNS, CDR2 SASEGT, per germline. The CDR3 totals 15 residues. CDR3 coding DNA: TGTGCCAGCAGTGAAGGACTAGCGGGGGATGATGAGCAGTTCTTC. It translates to CASSEGLAGDDEQFF.

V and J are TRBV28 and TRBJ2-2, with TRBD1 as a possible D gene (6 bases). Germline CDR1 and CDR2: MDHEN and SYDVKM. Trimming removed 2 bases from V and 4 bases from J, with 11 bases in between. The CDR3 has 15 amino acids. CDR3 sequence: CASSLRTVLTGELFF. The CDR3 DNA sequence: TGTGCCAGCAGTTTACGGACAGTCCTCACCGGGGAGCTGTTTTTT.

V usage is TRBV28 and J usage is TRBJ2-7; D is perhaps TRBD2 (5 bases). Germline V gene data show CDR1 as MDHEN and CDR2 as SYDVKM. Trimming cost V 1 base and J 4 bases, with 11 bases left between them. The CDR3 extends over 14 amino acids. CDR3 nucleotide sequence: TGTGCCAGCAGTTTATCCGGGATAGCTTACGAGCAGTACTTC. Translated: CASSLSGIAYEQYF.

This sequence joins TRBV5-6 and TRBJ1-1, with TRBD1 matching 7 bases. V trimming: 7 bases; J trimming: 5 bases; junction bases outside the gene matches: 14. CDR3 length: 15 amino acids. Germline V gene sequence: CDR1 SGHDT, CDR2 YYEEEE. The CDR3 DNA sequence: TGTGCCAGCGGCCGTTTGGGGACAGATAAGACTGAAGCTTTCTTT. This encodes CASGRLGTDKTEAFF.

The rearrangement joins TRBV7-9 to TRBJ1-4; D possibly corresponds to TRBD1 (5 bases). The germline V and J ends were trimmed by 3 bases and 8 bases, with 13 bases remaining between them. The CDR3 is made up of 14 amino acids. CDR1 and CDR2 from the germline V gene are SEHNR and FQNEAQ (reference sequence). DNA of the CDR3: TGTGCCAGCAGCTTCTTCATGGGGGTAGAAAAACTGTTTTTT. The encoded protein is CASSFFMGVEKLFF.

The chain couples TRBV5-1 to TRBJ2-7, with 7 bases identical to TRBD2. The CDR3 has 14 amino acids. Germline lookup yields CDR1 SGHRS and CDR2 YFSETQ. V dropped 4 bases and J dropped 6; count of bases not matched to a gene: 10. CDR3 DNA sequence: TGCGCCAGCAGCCCAACCAGCGGGATGGGCGAGCAGTACTTC. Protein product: CASSPTSGMGEQYF.

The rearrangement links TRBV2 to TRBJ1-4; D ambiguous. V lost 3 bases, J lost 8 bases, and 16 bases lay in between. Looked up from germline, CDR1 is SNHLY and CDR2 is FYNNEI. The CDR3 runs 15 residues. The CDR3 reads CASSDSAVGREKLFF. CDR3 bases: TGTGCCAGCAGTGATTCGGCGGTCGGGCGGGAAAAACTGTTTTTT.

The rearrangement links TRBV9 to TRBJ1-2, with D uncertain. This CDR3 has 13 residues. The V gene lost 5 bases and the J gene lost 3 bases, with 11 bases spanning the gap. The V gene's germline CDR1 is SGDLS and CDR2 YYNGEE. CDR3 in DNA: TGTGCCAGCAGTTCAACAAGGGACTATGGCTACACCTTC. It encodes CASSSTRDYGYTF.

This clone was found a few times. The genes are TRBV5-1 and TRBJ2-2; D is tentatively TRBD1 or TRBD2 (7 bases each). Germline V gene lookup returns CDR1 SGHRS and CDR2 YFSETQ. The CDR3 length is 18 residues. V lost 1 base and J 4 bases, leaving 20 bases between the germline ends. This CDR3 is CASSLTPISRGGTGELFF. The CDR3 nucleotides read TGCGCCAGCAGCTTGACCCCAATCAGCAGGGGGGGCACCGGGGAGCTGTTTTTT.

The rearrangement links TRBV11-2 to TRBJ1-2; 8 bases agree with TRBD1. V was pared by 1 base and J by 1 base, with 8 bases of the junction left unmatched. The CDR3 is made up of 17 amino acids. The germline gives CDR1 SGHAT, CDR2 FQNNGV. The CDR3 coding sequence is TGTGCCAGCAGCTTAGCTCCCGGGACAGGTGATAACTATGGCTACACCTTC. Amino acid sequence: CASSLAPGTGDNYGYTF.